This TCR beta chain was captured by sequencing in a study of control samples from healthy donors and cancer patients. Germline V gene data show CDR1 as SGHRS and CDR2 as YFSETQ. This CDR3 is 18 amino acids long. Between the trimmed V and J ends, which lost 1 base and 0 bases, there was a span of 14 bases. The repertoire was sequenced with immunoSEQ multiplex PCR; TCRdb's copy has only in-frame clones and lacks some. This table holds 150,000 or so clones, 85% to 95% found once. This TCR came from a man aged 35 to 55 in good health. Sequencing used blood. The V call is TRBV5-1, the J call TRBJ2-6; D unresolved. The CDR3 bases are TGCGCCAGCAGCTTGAGTCCAGTTCAGAGCTCTGGGGCCAACGTCCTGACTTTC. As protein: CASSLSPVQSSGANVLTF. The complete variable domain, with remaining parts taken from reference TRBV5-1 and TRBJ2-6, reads KAGVTQTPRYLIKTRGQQVTLSCSPISGHRSVSWYQQTPGQGLQFLFEYFSETQRNKGNFPGRFSGRQFSNSRSEMNVSTLELGDSALYLCASSLSPVQSSGANVLTFGAGSRLTVL.